These 8 T cell receptor beta chains share one sample of origin, sequenced in a study of CD8 T cells in ankylosing spondylitis. Study conclusions and caveats: Blood of patients with ankylosing spondylitis appeared to be characterized by a TCR beta motif of several highly homologous variants.

A single record per CDR3 protein comes from TCRdb applying MiXCR to the 5' RACE reads. The table lists 750,000 to 850,000 distinct CDR3 sequences, roughly 12% of them singletons. The antigens of these receptors remain unknown. The specimen was blood, either unsorted or a sorted T cell fraction (not recorded which). The receptors derive from a male donor with ankylosing spondylitis.

The chain joins TRBV12-3 or TRBV12-4 to TRBJ1-2; TRBD1 is a possible D gene (5 bases). There are 14 residues in the CDR3. V lost 6 bases, J lost 8 bases, and 19 bases lay in between. The CDR3 DNA reads TGTGCCAGCAGCTCGACAGTGGAAGATGGAGGCTACACCTTC. Protein sequence: CASSSTVEDGGYTF.

This clonotype was detected many times. This chain joins TRBV20-1 and TRBJ2-7; TRBD1 aligns across 8 bases. The CDR3 is made up of 12 amino acids. V shed 7 bases, J shed 6 bases, and the junction held 8 bases outside the gene matches. The germline V gene has CDR1 DFQATT and CDR2 SNEGSKA (reference sequence). For the CDR3, the DNA is TGCAGTGTTTCGGACAGGGTATCCGAGCAGTACTTC. Its protein product is CSVSDRVSEQYF.

In its sample, this clonotype was seen a few times. CDR3 amino acids: CSVRRDRGTGELFF. The CDR3 DNA follows: TGCAGCGTGCGCCGGGACAGGGGGACCGGGGAGCTGTTTTTT. V and J are TRBV29-1 and TRBJ2-2, with 11 bases lining up with TRBD1. Germline-derived CDR1 and CDR2 are SQVTM and ANQGSEA. With 6 bases clipped from V and 5 bases from J, the junction kept 5 bases outside the gene matches. There are 14 residues in the CDR3.

This clonotype was found many times. The chain uses TRBV7-2 and TRBJ2-7, with 9 bases lining up with TRBD1. This CDR3 region has 14 residues. V lost 3 bases and J lost 3; bases outside the gene matches: 3. CDR1 is SGHTA, CDR2 FQGNSA, per germline. The CDR3 nucleotides are TGTGCCAGCAGCTTCGGGACAGGGATCTACGAGCAGTACTTC. This encodes CASSFGTGIYEQYF. The full variable domain, in which reference TRBV7-2 and TRBJ2-7 provide the parts outside the CDR3, is GAGVSQSPSNKVTEKGKDVELRCDPISGHTALYWYRQSLGQGLEFLIYFQGNSAPDKSGLPSDRFSAERTGGSVSTLTIQRTQQEDSAVYLCASSFGTGIYEQYFGPGTRLTVT.

The chain uses TRBV20-1 and TRBJ2-1; TRBD2 might be the D (6 bases). The CDR3 extends over 10 amino acids. From germline, CDR1 is DFQATT and CDR2 SNEGSKA (reference sequence). Trimming cost V 6 bases and J 10 bases, with 10 bases left between them. The CDR3 loop reads CSAARGEQFF. The CDR3 DNA is TGCAGTGCAGCCCGGGGGGAGCAGTTCTTC.

This clonotype has at least ten counts. The V call is TRBV12-3 or TRBV12-4, the J call TRBJ2-1, with D tentatively TRBD2 (6 bases). CDR3 size: 14 residues. Trimming stripped 2 bases from V and 8 bases from J, with 13 bases between. This CDR3 is CASSLSGVLDEQFF. CDR3 bases: TGTGCCAGCAGTTTATCGGGGGTGTTGGATGAGCAGTTCTTC.

This clonotype was observed a few times. This chain connects TRBV13 to TRBJ2-7, with a weak D call TRBD1 (5 bases). The CDR3 length is 14 residues. Trimming shortened V by 1 base and J by 2 bases, and 9 bases separated the two germline ends. CDR1 PRHDT and CDR2 FYEKMQ come from the germline V gene (reference sequence). The CDR3 spells CASSLATGAYEQYF. The CDR3 DNA is TGTGCCAGCAGCTTAGCAACAGGAGCCTACGAGCAGTACTTC.

This clonotype has more than one count but fewer than ten. The J gene is TRBJ1-1, the V gene TRBV5-1; D gene uncertain. V dropped 5 bases and J dropped 4 bases, with 15 bases sitting between them. The CDR3 extends over 14 amino acids. Germline lookup yields CDR1 SGHRS and CDR2 YFSETQ. Here the CDR3 reads CASREIPEATEAFF. CDR3 nucleotides: TGCGCCAGCAGGGAGATCCCGGAGGCCACTGAAGCTTTCTTT.